Below, 14 T cell receptor beta chains from the same sample are listed, as sequenced in a study of sequential checkpoint blockade in melanoma. As for treatment: randomized to nivolumab then ipilimumab (arm A) or the reverse (arm B). Sequencing used immunoSEQ multiplex PCR; TCRdb keeps in-frame clones, though not all of them. The sample lists several thousand clones, under 30% seen once, with approximately 20% in the top ten. The sample in question was tumor tissue (inferred from file names), obtained from a patient given nivolumab and ipilimumab in sequence. Every receptor here comes from a human donor with melanoma.

The chain combines TRBV23-1 with TRBJ1-2, with TRBD1 matching over 9 bases. TRBV23-1 falls under the ORF class, with uncertain function. Germline trimming cut 6 bases from V and 5 bases from J; bases unmatched to any gene: 4. CDR3 length: 13 residues. The CDR3 coding sequence is TGCGCCAGCAGCGTGGGACAGGGATATGGCTACACCTTC. Translation: CASSVGQGYGYTF.

The chain couples TRBV19 to TRBJ2-1; TRBD2 aligns across 12 bases. Losses at the gene ends were 6 bases for V and 4 bases for J; bases not matched to a gene: 4. From germline, CDR1 is LNHDA and CDR2 SQIVND (reference sequence). The CDR3 has 15 residues. This chain's CDR3 is CASRLAGGAYNEQFF. As DNA, the CDR3 is TGTGCCAGTAGGCTAGCGGGAGGGGCTTACAATGAGCAGTTCTTC.

This chain joins TRBV9 and TRBJ2-7; D may correspond to TRBD1 or TRBD2 (5 bases each). This CDR3 has 15 residues. V lost 3 bases and J lost 2, with 15 bases in between. Germline V lookup: CDR1 SGDLS, CDR2 YYNGEE. In DNA form, the CDR3 reads TGTGCCAGCAGCGCTGGGGACGGTAGCCCCTACGAGCAGTACTTC. This encodes CASSAGDGSPYEQYF. Based on the CDR3 plus reference TRBV9 and TRBJ2-7, the full variable domain is DSGVTQTPKHLITATGQRVTLRCSPRSGDLSVYWYQQSLDQGLQFLIQYYNGEERAKGNILERFSAQQFPDLHSELNLSSLELGDSALYFCASSAGDGSPYEQYFGPGTRLTVT.

The V call is TRBV5-1, the J call TRBJ1-5; TRBD1 is a possible D gene (5 bases). CDR3 length: 14 residues. The germline V gene encodes CDR1 SGHRS and CDR2 YFSETQ. The V end lost 1 base, the J end lost 4 bases, and 9 bases lay between the germline ends. CDR3 coding DNA: TGCGCCAGCAGCTTGAAGGCAGGGAATCAGCCCCAGCATTTT. Its translation: CASSLKAGNQPQHF.

The sample holds a few counts of this clone. The CDR3 sequence: CASSPSAAVNTGELFF. DNA for the CDR3: TGTGCCAGCTCACCAAGTGCGGCGGTGAACACCGGGGAGCTGTTTTTT. V gene TRBV18 combines with J gene TRBJ2-2; D ambiguous. The CDR3 consists of 16 residues. In germline, CDR1 is KGHSH, CDR2 LQKENI. The germline V and J ends were trimmed by 2 bases and 1 base, with 11 bases remaining between them.

This clone was seen a few times. The chain uses TRBV6-8 and TRBJ2-7; maybe TRBD1 (6 bases). V was trimmed by 4 bases and J by 3 bases, leaving 13 bases between them. Germline V gene data show CDR1 as MNHGY and CDR2 as SAAAGT. This CDR3 contains 14 residues. As DNA, the CDR3 is TGTGCCAGCAGTTCACAGGGTATAGACTACGAGCAGTACTTC. It encodes CASSSQGIDYEQYF.

This clone was observed a single time. The chain's CDR3 is CASSLATGGSAYEQYF. In nucleotides, the CDR3 is TGCGCCAGCAGCTTGGCTACAGGGGGCAGTGCCTACGAGCAGTACTTC. This sequence joins TRBV5-1 and TRBJ2-7; 9 positions match TRBD1. V lost 0 bases and J lost 2; bases outside the gene matches: 6. The CDR3 sequence is 16 residues long. CDR1 is SGHRS, CDR2 YFSETQ, per germline.

This clone was counted only a few times. In DNA form, the CDR3 reads TGTGCCAGCAGTAGCACACTTAGGAGAGGGGGCGTTCAGCCCCAGCATTTT. Protein sequence: CASSSTLRRGGVQPQHF. The J gene is TRBJ1-5, the V gene TRBV28; TRBD1 matches 7 bases. This CDR3 is 17 amino acids long. Trimming removed 5 bases from V and 6 bases from J; junction bases left unmatched: 16. Germline V gene data show CDR1 as MDHEN and CDR2 as SYDVKM.

The chain uses TRBV5-1 and TRBJ2-7; 9 bases agree with TRBD1. V trimming: 5 bases; J trimming: 3 bases; junction bases outside the gene matches: 6. The CDR3 has 14 amino acids. The germline V gene encodes CDR1 SGHRS and CDR2 YFSETQ. In DNA, the CDR3 is TGCGCCAGCAGGATGATGACAGGGGGCTACGAGCAGTACTTC. Protein: CASRMMTGGYEQYF.

This clone has a handful of counts. The rearrangement uses TRBV28 and TRBJ2-7, with D maybe TRBD2 (5 bases). The CDR3 covers 15 residues. Trimming cost V 6 bases and J 0 bases, with 15 bases left between them. The germline gives CDR1 MDHEN, CDR2 SYDVKM. The CDR3 sequence: CASRAMDSSSYEQYF. Here the CDR3 DNA reads TGTGCCAGCAGGGCTATGGACTCGAGCTCCTACGAGCAGTACTTC.

This rearrangement joins TRBV28 to TRBJ2-1, with 7 bases that match TRBD2. V was clipped by 5 bases and J by 8 bases; unmatched bases: 6. In germline, CDR1 is MDHEN, CDR2 SYDVKM. The CDR3 is 13 residues long. CDR3 residues: CASSSGIWDEQFF. In nucleotides, the CDR3 is TGTGCCAGCAGTAGCGGGATATGGGATGAGCAGTTCTTC.

This clone was seen a few times. The chain recombines TRBV6-8 with TRBJ2-7; possible D gene TRBD2, 5 bases. Looked up from germline, CDR1 is MNHGY and CDR2 is SAAAGT. The CDR3 is 14 amino acids. The germline V and J ends were trimmed by 6 bases and 6 bases, with 18 bases remaining between them. The CDR3 region is CASSQAGLSGEQYF. The CDR3 DNA sequence: TGTGCCAGCAGCCAGGCAGGACTCTCCGGCGAGCAGTACTTC.

The table lists this clone with a few counts. The genes are TRBV28 and TRBJ2-5; no definite D call. The V gene lost 6 bases and the J gene lost 5 bases, with 10 bases spanning the gap. The CDR3 sequence is 12 residues long. Germline V gene lookup returns CDR1 MDHEN and CDR2 SYDVKM. CDR3 loop: CASRGVGETQYF. CDR3 nucleotides: TGTGCCAGCAGGGGCGTCGGGGAGACCCAGTACTTC.

This clone is labeled medium-sized (0.01 to 0.1%). The rearrangement uses TRBV28 and TRBJ1-5, with D unresolved. The V gene lost 6 bases and the J gene lost 3 bases, with 15 bases spanning the gap. From germline, CDR1 is MDHEN and CDR2 SYDVKM. The CDR3 loop spans 15 amino acids. The CDR3 sequence: CASSPTGPDNQPQHF. CDR3 DNA sequence: TGTGCCAGCAGCCCAACGGGTCCCGACAATCAGCCCCAGCATTTT.